The 10 T cell receptor beta chains below come from one sample, sequenced in a study of T-cell memory formation after mild COVID-19. TCRdb re-called the 5' RACE reads with MiXCR, one entry per CDR3 protein. The data contain about 470,000 distinct CDR3 sequences, more than 20% of them singletons. The sample taken for sequencing was PBMCs or a T cell subset sorted from them (not recorded which). These receptors all stem from an adult woman who had mild COVID-19 (a few samples of this study predate the infection). Cell type and time point are not known.

This clonotype was seen a few times. The chain employs TRBV15 and TRBJ2-1; 8 bases match TRBD2. The CDR3 has 14 residues. Germline CDR1 LNHNV, CDR2 YYDKDF (reference sequence). Trimming took 3 bases from V and 7 from J; bases not matched to a gene: 5. The CDR3 is CATSSGGARNEQFF. DNA of the CDR3: TGTGCCACCAGCAGCGGGGGGGCCAGGAATGAGCAGTTCTTC.

This clonotype was detected a few times. The chain joins TRBV12-3 or TRBV12-4 to TRBJ2-3; 9 bases fit TRBD2. The CDR3 runs to 16 residues. V gave up 3 bases and J gave up 2 bases; unmatched junction bases: 6. CDR3: CASSFTGTSLTDTQYF. The DNA of the CDR3 is TGTGCCAGCAGTTTTACCGGGACTAGCCTCACAGATACGCAGTATTTT.

This clonotype was counted a single time. This chain joins TRBV7-2 and TRBJ2-1; no firm D call. This CDR3 is 18 amino acids long. Trimming shortened V by 5 bases and J by 4 bases, and 24 bases separated the two germline ends. Germline-derived CDR1 and CDR2 are SGHTA and FQGNSA. The CDR3 is CASSPTPPPGPGYNEQFF. The CDR3 DNA reads TGTGCCAGCAGCCCGACCCCGCCGCCGGGCCCGGGTTACAATGAGCAGTTCTTC.

In its sample, this clonotype was seen a few times. V usage is TRBV13 and J usage is TRBJ2-7; D might be TRBD2 (5 bases). This CDR3 has 13 residues. V was shortened by 3 bases and J by 9 bases, with 15 bases between the two germline ends. CDR1 is PRHDT, CDR2 FYEKMQ, per germline (reference sequence). CDR3 in amino acids: CASSFSESLGQYF. CDR3 DNA: TGTGCCAGCAGCTTTAGCGAGAGCTTAGGGCAGTACTTC.

CDR3 in amino acids: CASSVDGSASYEQYF. As DNA, the CDR3 is TGTGCCAGCAGCGTAGACGGTTCGGCCTCCTACGAGCAGTACTTC. The chain recombines TRBV9 with TRBJ2-7; D unresolved. Germline V gene data show CDR1 as SGDLS and CDR2 as YYNGEE. The CDR3 is made up of 15 amino acids. V was pared by 0 bases and J by 0 bases, with 10 bases between. The full variable domain, its missing parts supplied by reference TRBV9 and TRBJ2-7, is DSGVTQTPKHLITATGQRVTLRCSPRSGDLSVYWYQQSLDQGLQFLIQYYNGEERAKGNILERFSAQQFPDLHSELNLSSLELGDSALYFCASSVDGSASYEQYFGPGTRLTVT.

This clonotype has only a few counts. The rearrangement links TRBV24-1 to TRBJ2-1; 9 bases match TRBD2. The CDR3 length is 16 residues. Trimming took 4 bases from V and 1 from J; bases not matched to a gene: 4. Germline V gene data show CDR1 as KGHDR and CDR2 as SFDVKD. CDR3 sequence reads: CATSDWRGGSYNEQFF. The CDR3, as DNA: TGTGCCACCAGTGACTGGCGGGGGGGGTCCTACAATGAGCAGTTCTTC.

This clonotype was seen only a few times. The chain joins TRBV3-1 to TRBJ2-3; D call uncertain. The germline CDR1 and CDR2 sequences are LGHDT and YNNKEL (reference sequence). Between the trimmed V and J ends, which lost 0 bases and 3 bases, there was a span of 4 bases. The CDR3 contains 13 residues. As DNA, the CDR3 is TGTGCCAGCAGCCAAGACCCTACAGATACGCAGTATTTT. Amino acids: CASSQDPTDTQYF.

In this sample, this clonotype turned up many times. The V and J genes are TRBV10-3 and TRBJ2-3; D is ambiguous. The germline V gene encodes CDR1 ENHRY and CDR2 SYGVKD. The CDR3 totals 13 residues. Between the trimmed V and J ends, which lost 3 bases and 4 bases, there was a span of 8 bases. The CDR3 DNA reads TGTGCCATCAGTGATCCAGGAGCAGATACGCAGTATTTT. Translated, it gives CAISDPGADTQYF.

This clonotype was seen repeatedly, ten times or more. The V call is TRBV7-8, the J call TRBJ2-1, with D unresolved. This CDR3 spans 15 amino acids. CDR1 and CDR2 from the germline V gene are SGHVS and FQNEAQ. V lost 5 bases to trimming and J lost 0 bases, with 11 bases between them. For the CDR3, the DNA is TGTGCCAGCAGCCGGTCGGTAAGCTCCTACAATGAGCAGTTCTTC. Protein: CASSRSVSSYNEQFF.

This chain connects TRBV7-6 to TRBJ2-2; 8 nucleotides match TRBD1. CDR1 and CDR2 (germline): SGHVS, FNYEAQ. The CDR3 runs to 17 residues. The V gene end was trimmed by 4 bases and the J gene end by 5 bases; junction bases not matched to a gene: 12. The CDR3 is CASSSTWDRRGTGELFF. In DNA, the CDR3 is TGTGCCAGCAGCTCCACTTGGGACAGGCGAGGGACCGGGGAGCTGTTTTTT.